This TCR beta chain was identified during a study of shared clonotypes between healthy human individuals. Study overall: Donor composition was a couple of women and a few men, aged 18 to 49.

Recent acute infections and vaccinations were absent in the healthy HIV-negative adult donors. In the CD4+ fraction, cells were divided into CD45RA+ naive and CD45RA-negative memory subsets. Germline CDR1 reads MDHEN; CDR2 reads SYDVKM. The ends were cut back, 7 bases at V and 6 bases at J, with 21 bases in the middle. The CDR3 sequence is 15 residues long. Measured with immunoSEQ multiplex PCR; TCRdb has only the in-frame clones, and not every one. The sample records about 1 million clones, about 77% being singletons. The sample comprised memory CD4+ T cells sorted from blood. Subset reported: CD45RA-negative fraction. V usage is TRBV28 and J usage is TRBJ1-2; D is ambiguous. The sequence derives from a man aged 18 to 29 in good health. The CDR3 DNA reads TGTGCCAGCAACATGACCCAACCCCCCTATCATGGCTACACCTTC. This translates into CASNMTQPPYHGYTF.